This TCR beta chain is drawn from a study of cytomegalovirus exposure and HLA in healthy donors. PCR involved 60 Vbeta and 13 Jbeta primers. This table comes from immunoSEQ multiplex PCR, and its TCRdb copy is limited to in-frame clones, with some not included. Of about 210,000 clones listed, roughly 85% are singletons. In germline, CDR1 is SGHTA, CDR2 FQGNSA. The CDR3 loop spans 13 amino acids. Deletions cut 4 bases from V and 0 bases from J, with 6 bases between. Sequencing was done on a sample of PBMCs. J is TRBJ1-1 and V is TRBV7-2; D remains unclear. This clonotype was sampled from a male donor in good health and CMV-seronegative. The DNA for the CDR3 is TGTGCCAGCAGCTCGCGCATGAACACTGAAGCTTTCTTT. Translating gives CASSSRMNTEAFF.